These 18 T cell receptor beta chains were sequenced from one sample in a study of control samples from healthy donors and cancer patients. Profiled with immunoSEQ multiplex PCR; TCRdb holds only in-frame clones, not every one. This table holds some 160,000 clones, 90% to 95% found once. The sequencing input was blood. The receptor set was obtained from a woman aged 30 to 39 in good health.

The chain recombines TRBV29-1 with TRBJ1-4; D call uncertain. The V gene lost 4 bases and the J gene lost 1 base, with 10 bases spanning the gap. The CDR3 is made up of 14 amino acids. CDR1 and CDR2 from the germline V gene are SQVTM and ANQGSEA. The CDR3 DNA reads TGCAGCGTTGCGTACGGTTTAACTAATGAAAAACTGTTTTTT. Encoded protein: CSVAYGLTNEKLFF.

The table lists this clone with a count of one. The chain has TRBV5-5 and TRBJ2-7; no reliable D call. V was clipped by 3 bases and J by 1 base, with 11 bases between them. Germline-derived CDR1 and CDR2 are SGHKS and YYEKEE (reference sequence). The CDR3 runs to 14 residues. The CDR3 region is CASSSDSRSYEQYF. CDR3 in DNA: TGTGCCAGCAGCTCCGACTCGAGGTCCTACGAGCAGTACTTC.

CDR3 coding DNA: TGTGCCACCGCTATAAACCTCAAACTTGGGGCCTATTATAATTCACCCCTCCACTTT. Translating it yields CATAINLKLGAYYNSPLHF. The V gene is TRBV9, the J gene TRBJ1-6; perhaps TRBD1 as D (5 bases). Germline V gene sequence: CDR1 SGDLS, CDR2 YYNGEE. The CDR3 covers 19 residues. V was trimmed by 9 bases and J by 4 bases, leaving 29 bases between them.

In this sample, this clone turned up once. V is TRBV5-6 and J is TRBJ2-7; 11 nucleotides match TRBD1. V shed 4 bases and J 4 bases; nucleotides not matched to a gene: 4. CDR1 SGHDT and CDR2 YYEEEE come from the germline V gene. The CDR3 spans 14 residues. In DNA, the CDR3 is TGTGCCAGCAGCCAGGGACAGGGGGTTTACGAGCAGTACTTC. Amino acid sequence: CASSQGQGVYEQYF.

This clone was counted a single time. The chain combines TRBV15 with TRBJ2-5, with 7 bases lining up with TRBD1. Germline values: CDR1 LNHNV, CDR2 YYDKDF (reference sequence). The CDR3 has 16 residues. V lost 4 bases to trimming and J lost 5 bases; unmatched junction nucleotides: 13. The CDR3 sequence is CATSNRDRVIPETQYF. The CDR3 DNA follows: TGTGCCACCAGCAATCGGGACAGAGTAATACCGGAGACCCAGTACTTC.

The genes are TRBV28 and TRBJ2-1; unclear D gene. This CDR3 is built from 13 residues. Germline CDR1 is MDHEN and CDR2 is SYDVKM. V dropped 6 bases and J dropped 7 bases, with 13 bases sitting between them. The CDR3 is CASSSGPLNEQFF. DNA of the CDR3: TGTGCCAGCAGCTCTGGCCCTTTAAATGAGCAGTTCTTC.

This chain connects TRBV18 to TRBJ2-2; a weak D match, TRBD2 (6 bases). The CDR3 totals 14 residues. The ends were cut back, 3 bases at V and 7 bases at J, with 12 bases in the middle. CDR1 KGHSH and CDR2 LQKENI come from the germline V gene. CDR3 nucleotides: TGTGCCAGCTCACCGGGACTTCAGATCGGGGAGCTGTTTTTT. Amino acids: CASSPGLQIGELFF. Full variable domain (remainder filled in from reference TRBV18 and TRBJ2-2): NAGVMQNPRHLVRRRGQEARLRCSPMKGHSHVYWYRQLPEEGLKFMVYLQKENIIDESGMPKERFSAEFPKEGPSILRIQQVVRGDSAAYFCASSPGLQIGELFFGEGSRLTVL.

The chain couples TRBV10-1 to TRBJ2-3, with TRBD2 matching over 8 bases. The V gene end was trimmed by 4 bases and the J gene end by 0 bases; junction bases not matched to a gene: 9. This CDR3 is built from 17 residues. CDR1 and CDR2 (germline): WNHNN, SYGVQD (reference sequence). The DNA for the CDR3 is TGCGCCAGCAGTGCAGGGTGGACTAGCAGTAGCACAGATACGCAGTATTTT. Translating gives CASSAGWTSSSTDTQYF.

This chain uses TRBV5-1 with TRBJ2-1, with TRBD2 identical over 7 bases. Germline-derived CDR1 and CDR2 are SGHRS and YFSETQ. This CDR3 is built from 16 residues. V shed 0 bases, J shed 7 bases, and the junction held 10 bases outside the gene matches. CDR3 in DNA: TGCGCCAGCAGCTTGGTATCCGGGAGGCCGGGGAATGAGCAGTTCTTC. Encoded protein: CASSLVSGRPGNEQFF.

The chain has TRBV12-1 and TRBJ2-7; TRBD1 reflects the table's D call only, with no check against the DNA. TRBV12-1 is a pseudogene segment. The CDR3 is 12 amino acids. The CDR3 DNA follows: TGTGCCAGCAGCTTTGCCAGCTACGAGCAGTACTTC. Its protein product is CASSFASYEQYF.

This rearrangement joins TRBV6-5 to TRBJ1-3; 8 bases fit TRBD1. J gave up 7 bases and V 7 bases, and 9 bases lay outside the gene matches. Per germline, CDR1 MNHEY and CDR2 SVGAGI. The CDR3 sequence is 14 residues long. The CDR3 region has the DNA TGTGCCAGCAAGGGCAGGGGGCGCGGGAACACCATATATTTT. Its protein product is CASKGRGRGNTIYF.

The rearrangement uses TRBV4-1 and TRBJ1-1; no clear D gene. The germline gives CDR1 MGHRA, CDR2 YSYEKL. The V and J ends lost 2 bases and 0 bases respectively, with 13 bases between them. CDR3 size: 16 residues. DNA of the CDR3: TGCGCCAGCAGCCAACAGAGCGGGTTCATGAACACTGAAGCTTTCTTT. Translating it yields CASSQQSGFMNTEAFF.

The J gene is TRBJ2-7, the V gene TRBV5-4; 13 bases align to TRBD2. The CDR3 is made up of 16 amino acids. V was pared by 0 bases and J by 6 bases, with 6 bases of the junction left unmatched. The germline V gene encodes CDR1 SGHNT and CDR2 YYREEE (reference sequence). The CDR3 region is CASSLAKLAGGSEQYF. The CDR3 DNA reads TGTGCCAGCAGCTTGGCCAAACTAGCGGGAGGGAGCGAGCAGTACTTC.

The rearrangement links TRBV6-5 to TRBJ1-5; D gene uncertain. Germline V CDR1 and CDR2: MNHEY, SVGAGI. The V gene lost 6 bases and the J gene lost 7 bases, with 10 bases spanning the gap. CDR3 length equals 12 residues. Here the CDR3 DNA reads TGTGCCAGCAGCTCCAATAAACAGCCCCAGCATTTT. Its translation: CASSSNKQPQHF.

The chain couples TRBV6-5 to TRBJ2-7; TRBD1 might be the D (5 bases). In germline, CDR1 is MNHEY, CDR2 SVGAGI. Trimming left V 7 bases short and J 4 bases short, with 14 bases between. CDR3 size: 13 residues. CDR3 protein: CASNSQGEYEQYF. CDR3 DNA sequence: TGTGCCAGCAATTCGCAGGGCGAATACGAGCAGTACTTC.

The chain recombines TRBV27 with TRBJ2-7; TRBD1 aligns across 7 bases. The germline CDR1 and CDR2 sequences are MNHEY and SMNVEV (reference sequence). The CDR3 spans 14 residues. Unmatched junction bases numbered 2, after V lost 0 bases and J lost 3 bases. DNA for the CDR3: TGTGCCAGCAGTTTATCAGGGGGCTACTACGAGCAGTACTTC. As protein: CASSLSGGYYEQYF.

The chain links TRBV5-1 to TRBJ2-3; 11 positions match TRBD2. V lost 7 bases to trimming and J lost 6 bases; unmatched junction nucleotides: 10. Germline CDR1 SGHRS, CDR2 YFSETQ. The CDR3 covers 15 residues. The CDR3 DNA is TGCGCCAGCCGGGCCGGGACTAGCGGTCGGGATACGCAGTATTTT. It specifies CASRAGTSGRDTQYF. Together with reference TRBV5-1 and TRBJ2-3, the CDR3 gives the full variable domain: KAGVTQTPRYLIKTRGQQVTLSCSPISGHRSVSWYQQTPGQGLQFLFEYFSETQRNKGNFPGRFSGRQFSNSRSEMNVSTLELGDSALYLCASRAGTSGRDTQYFGPGTRLTVL.

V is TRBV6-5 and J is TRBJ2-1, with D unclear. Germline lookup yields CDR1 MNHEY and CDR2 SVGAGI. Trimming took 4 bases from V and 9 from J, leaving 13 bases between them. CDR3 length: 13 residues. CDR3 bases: TGTGCCAGCAGTTCGACCGGAGTGGCTGAGCAGTTCTTC. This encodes CASSSTGVAEQFF.